Below, 6 T cell receptor beta chains from the same sample are listed, as sequenced in a study of blood T cells in healthy people across ages. A second PCR, run for about 7 to 11 cycles, used a sample-barcoded 5' primer plus a J-beta primer mix. TCRdb ran MiXCR on the 5' RACE reads and lists one entry per CDR3 protein. The repertoire holds 500,000 to 550,000 distinct CDR3 sequences, with around 24% as singletons. The same data also contributed to another study, on T cells of mothers and their children.

Sample: blood. The receptors originated from a boy aged 10-17 years in good health.

This clonotype has more than one count but fewer than ten. The chain uses TRBV20-1 and TRBJ1-6, with D perhaps TRBD1 (5 bases). V gave up 1 base and J gave up 6 bases, with 16 bases separating them. CDR1 is DFQATT, CDR2 SNEGSKA, per germline (reference sequence). The CDR3 has 16 residues. Written as DNA, the CDR3 is TGCAGTGCTAGAGGGGGTGTTGAAGGGGCTAATTCACCCCTCCACTTT. The encoded protein is CSARGGVEGANSPLHF.

The chain links TRBV12-3 or TRBV12-4 to TRBJ2-5, with D possibly called TRBD1 or TRBD2 (5 bases each). Trimming removed 3 bases at V and 13 bases at J, with 15 bases between. The CDR3 consists of 12 residues. CDR3 residues: CASSLGTFRPYF. CDR3 coding DNA: TGTGCCAGCAGTTTGGGGACCTTCCGCCCGTACTTC.

This clonotype was observed a few times. CDR3 in amino acids: CASKFPDSGNTIYF. For the CDR3, the DNA is TGTGCCAGCAAGTTCCCGGACAGCGGAAACACCATATATTTT. The chain is built from TRBV6-6 and TRBJ1-3, with D tentatively TRBD1 (6 bases). V shed 7 bases and J shed 4 bases, with 14 bases lying between them. CDR1 is MNHNY and CDR2 is SVGAGI in the germline V gene (reference sequence). CDR3 size: 14 residues.

This clonotype has more than one count but fewer than ten. The rearrangement uses TRBV20-1 and TRBJ2-3; D unresolved. V was trimmed by 3 bases and J by 3 bases, leaving 16 bases between them. The germline CDR1 and CDR2 sequences are DFQATT and SNEGSKA (reference sequence). This CDR3 comprises 15 residues. The CDR3 spells CSASWSQVRTDTQYF. CDR3 bases: TGCAGTGCTAGCTGGTCCCAGGTTCGTACAGATACGCAGTATTTT.

The CDR3 nucleotides are TGTGCCAGCAGCCACCCAGGGCTGGATAGCTACACCTTC. Its protein product is CASSHPGLDSYTF. The chain is built from TRBV14 and TRBJ1-2, with a tentative D call TRBD1 (5 bases). Germline CDR1 is SGHDN and CDR2 is FVKESK. Trimming cost V 3 bases and J 9 bases, with 14 bases left between them. The CDR3 consists of 13 residues.

This clonotype was counted only a few times. The chain recombines TRBV4-1 with TRBJ1-3; no clear D gene. The CDR3 has 15 amino acids. The germline CDR1 and CDR2 sequences are MGHRA and YSYEKL. The germline V and J ends were trimmed by 1 base and 7 bases, with 14 bases remaining between them. The CDR3 nucleotides read TGCGCCAGCAGCCAAGTCGGTGTAATATGGAACACCATATATTTT. Its protein product is CASSQVGVIWNTIYF.